This passage covers 22 T cell receptor beta chains from one sample sequenced in a study of T cell changes during pregnancy in multiple sclerosis. Some clones are missing from TCRdb's copy, which holds only in-frame ones; the method was immunoSEQ multiplex PCR. The sample shows approximately 99,000 clones, just over 90% of them seen only once. This specimen was peripheral blood, taken in the second trimester of pregnancy. All receptors come from a female donor in good health, enrolled as a control in a pregnancy study.

V and J are TRBV18 and TRBJ2-7; D gene unclear. V was clipped by 0 bases and J by 2 bases, with 8 bases between them. Germline V gene lookup returns CDR1 KGHSH and CDR2 LQKENI. The CDR3 has 14 amino acids. CDR3: CASSPPVQAYEQYF. In nucleotides, the CDR3 is TGTGCCAGCTCACCACCGGTTCAGGCCTACGAGCAGTACTTC.

V gene TRBV28 combines with J gene TRBJ2-7; TRBD2 agrees at 13 bases. The CDR3 sequence is 17 residues long. CDR1 and CDR2 (germline): MDHEN, SYDVKM. V lost 5 bases and J lost 1; bases outside the gene matches: 8. CDR3: CASSPRTSGRNSYEQYF. DNA of the CDR3: TGTGCCAGCAGTCCTCGGACTAGCGGGAGAAATTCCTACGAGCAGTACTTC.

The chain is built from TRBV11-2 and TRBJ1-2, with TRBD1 matching over 7 bases. Per germline, CDR1 SGHAT and CDR2 FQNNGV. This CDR3 region has 16 residues. Trimming took 5 bases from V and 3 from J; bases not matched to a gene: 12. CDR3 in amino acids: CASSHYGRTGHYGYTF. DNA of the CDR3: TGTGCCAGCAGCCATTATGGAAGGACAGGACACTATGGCTACACCTTC.

This chain uses TRBV4-1 with TRBJ2-2, with a tentative D call TRBD1 (5 bases). CDR1 MGHRA and CDR2 YSYEKL come from the germline V gene. CDR3 length: 14 residues. Trimming shortened V by 2 bases and J by 6 bases, and 10 bases separated the two germline ends. Here the CDR3 DNA reads TGCGCCAGCAGCCAACTGACAGTGTCCGGGGAGCTGTTTTTT. Protein product: CASSQLTVSGELFF.

This chain connects TRBV27 to TRBJ2-3; TRBD1 agrees at 9 bases. V dropped 6 bases and J dropped 2; count of bases not matched to a gene: 6. The CDR3 has 15 residues. From germline, CDR1 is MNHEY and CDR2 SMNVEV (reference sequence). Here the CDR3 reads CASSRGQGYTDTQYF. CDR3 coding DNA: TGTGCCAGCAGCCGGGGACAGGGTTACACAGATACGCAGTATTTT.

The rearrangement links TRBV13 to TRBJ2-1; the D gene is possibly TRBD2 (5 bases). The CDR3 covers 18 residues. The germline V gene encodes CDR1 PRHDT and CDR2 FYEKMQ (reference sequence). V dropped 0 bases and J dropped 0 bases, with 15 bases sitting between them. The CDR3 loop is CASSLGPQREVSYNEQFF. The CDR3 bases are TGTGCCAGCAGCTTAGGCCCCCAGAGGGAAGTCTCCTACAATGAGCAGTTCTTC.

This rearrangement joins TRBV27 to TRBJ2-7; 10 positions agree with TRBD1. Germline V lookup: CDR1 MNHEY, CDR2 SMNVEV (reference sequence). The CDR3 totals 15 residues. The J segment lost 7 bases and the V segment lost 5 bases, leaving 11 bases of the junction unmatched. CDR3 in DNA: TGTGCCAGCAGTCCCCTGGGACAGGGGTCGGGAGAGCAGTACTTC. This translates into CASSPLGQGSGEQYF.

This chain uses TRBV28 with TRBJ1-2, with 8 bases aligning to TRBD1. With V trimmed by 1 base and J by 4 bases, 14 bases remained unmatched. CDR3 length: 18 residues. Germline V CDR1 and CDR2: MDHEN, SYDVKM. Here the CDR3 reads CASSLSLYGQGISYGYTF. As DNA, the CDR3 is TGTGCCAGCAGTTTATCTTTATACGGACAGGGAATTTCCTATGGCTACACCTTC.

The V gene is TRBV28, the J gene TRBJ2-3; 8 bases map to TRBD2. Germline V lookup: CDR1 MDHEN, CDR2 SYDVKM. Trimming at V came to 5 bases and at J to 2 bases, leaving 9 bases not matched to a gene. There are 16 residues in the CDR3. The CDR3 spells CASSPRLAGSTDTQYF. The CDR3 DNA is TGTGCCAGCAGTCCACGGCTAGCGGGTTCCACAGATACGCAGTATTTT. Supplemented by reference TRBV28 and TRBJ2-3, the full variable domain reads DVKVTQSSRYLVKRTGEKVFLECVQDMDHENMFWYRQDPGLGLRLIYFSYDVKMKEKGDIPEGYSVSREKKERFSLILESASTNQTSMYLCASSPRLAGSTDTQYFGPGTRLTVL.

The rearrangement joins TRBV7-8 to TRBJ1-4; D not resolved. The CDR3 is 12 residues long. CDR1 is SGHVS, CDR2 FQNEAQ, per germline. V gave up 3 bases and J gave up 6 bases, with 5 bases separating them. CDR3 sequence: CASSFPDEKLFF. Here the CDR3 DNA reads TGTGCCAGCAGCTTTCCCGATGAAAAACTGTTTTTT.

J is TRBJ1-1 and V is TRBV5-1; 9 bases agree with TRBD1. Losses at the gene ends were 5 bases for V and 2 bases for J; bases not matched to a gene: 4. The CDR3 has 14 amino acids. The germline V gene has CDR1 SGHRS and CDR2 YFSETQ. The CDR3 coding sequence is TGCGCCAGCAGGTCACAGGGGGCAAACACTGAAGCTTTCTTT. Translated, it gives CASRSQGANTEAFF.

The V and J genes are TRBV9 and TRBJ2-1; D perhaps matches TRBD2 (7 bases). The CDR3 consists of 21 residues. Trimming removed 0 bases at V and 6 bases at J, with 31 bases between. CDR1 and CDR2 from the germline V gene are SGDLS and YYNGEE. CDR3 nucleotides: TGTGCCAGCAGCGTAGAGAACCAGGGGCCAGGGGCCCTCCGCGGGAGCAATGAGCAGTTCTTC. The encoded protein is CASSVENQGPGALRGSNEQFF.

The chain recombines TRBV7-6 with TRBJ1-6, with D maybe TRBD1 (5 bases). The germline CDR1 and CDR2 sequences are SGHVS and FNYEAQ. The CDR3 is made up of 15 amino acids. V dropped 0 bases and J dropped 6 bases, with 9 bases sitting between them. Written as DNA, the CDR3 is TGTGCCAGCAGCTTAGCAGGGGTGGTTAATTCACCCCTCCACTTT. It yields the protein CASSLAGVVNSPLHF. Combining the CDR3 with reference TRBV7-6 and TRBJ1-6 gives the whole variable domain GAGVSQSPRYKVTKRGQDVALRCDPISGHVSLYWYRQALGQGPEFLTYFNYEAQQDKSGLPNDRFSAERPEGSISTLTIQRTEQRDSAMYRCASSLAGVVNSPLHFGNGTRLTVT.

This chain joins TRBV2 and TRBJ1-5; D possibly corresponds to TRBD1 (6 bases). CDR1 and CDR2 (germline): SNHLY, FYNNEI. Trimming pared 6 bases from V and 8 bases from J, leaving 14 bases between. The length of the CDR3 is 13 residues. The CDR3 region is CASSPQGREPQHF. The CDR3 region has the DNA TGTGCCAGCAGCCCTCAGGGGAGGGAGCCCCAGCATTTT.

The rearrangement joins TRBV7-6 to TRBJ2-1, with D possibly matching TRBD2 (5 bases). V was cut by 4 bases and J by 0 bases, with 10 bases left in between. This CDR3 region has 15 residues. Germline assignment: CDR1 SGHVS and CDR2 FNYEAQ. The CDR3 bases are TGTGCCAGCAGCTATGACGGACTCTCCTACAATGAGCAGTTCTTC. Amino acid sequence: CASSYDGLSYNEQFF.

This sequence joins TRBV5-1 and TRBJ1-6; 7 nucleotides align to TRBD1. V lost 0 bases, J lost 0 bases, and 9 bases stayed unmatched. Germline-derived CDR1 and CDR2 are SGHRS and YFSETQ. The CDR3 loop spans 19 amino acids. The CDR3 DNA reads TGCGCCAGCAGCTTGGGGAGGGGGCAACGGAGCTCCTATAATTCACCCCTCCACTTT. The encoded protein is CASSLGRGQRSSYNSPLHF.

The V gene is TRBV4-2, the J gene TRBJ1-1, with D possibly matching TRBD1 (6 bases). Germline assignment: CDR1 LGHNA and CDR2 YNFKEQ. V was shortened by 2 bases and J by 2 bases, with 12 bases between the two germline ends. This CDR3 comprises 15 residues. The CDR3 DNA follows: TGTGCCAGCAGCCAACCAATCAGGGGTAACACTGAAGCTTTCTTT. Encoded protein: CASSQPIRGNTEAFF.

The rearrangement joins TRBV7-9 to TRBJ2-7, with 8 bases identical to TRBD2. Germline trimming cut 1 base from V and 0 bases from J; bases unmatched to any gene: 11. This CDR3 comprises 18 residues. Per germline, CDR1 SEHNR and CDR2 FQNEAQ (reference sequence). CDR3 protein: CASSLVDPLAEDSYEQYF. Here the CDR3 DNA reads TGTGCCAGCAGCTTAGTAGACCCACTAGCGGAAGACTCCTACGAGCAGTACTTC.

CDR3 loop: CASSDLRTGREQYF. CDR3 nucleotides: TGTGCCAGTAGCGACTTACGGACAGGGAGGGAGCAGTACTTC. The chain carries TRBV19 and TRBJ2-7; 8 nucleotides line up with TRBD1. Looked up from germline, CDR1 is LNHDA and CDR2 is SQIVND (reference sequence). CDR3 length equals 14 residues. Trimming at V came to 6 bases and at J to 7 bases, leaving 11 bases not matched to a gene.

This chain links TRBV6-6 with TRBJ2-1; TRBD2 aligns across 13 bases. The CDR3 covers 16 residues. V shed 5 bases, J shed 9 bases, and the junction held 10 bases outside the gene matches. Looked up from germline, CDR1 is MNHNY and CDR2 is SVGAGI (reference sequence). The CDR3 nucleotides read TGTGCCAGCAGTCGACTAGCGGGGGGCTCGGTGGGTGAGCAGTTCTTC. This sequence encodes CASSRLAGGSVGEQFF.

This clone was observed once. V usage is TRBV25-1 and J usage is TRBJ2-5; 10 nucleotides line up with TRBD1. The DNA end is a closer match to TRBJ2-7, so the J assignment may be wrong. Germline CDR1 MGHDK, CDR2 SYGVNS. The CDR3 is made up of 15 amino acids. CDR3 sequence (DNA): TGTGCCAGCAGTGAACCGGGACAGGGGCTCTACGAGCAGTACTTC. Translating gives CASSEPGQGLYEQYF.

CDR3 region: CASSYRTRESYNEQFF. The CDR3 DNA reads TGTGCCAGCAGCTATCGGACTAGGGAGTCCTACAATGAGCAGTTCTTC. The chain employs TRBV9 and TRBJ2-1; 7 nucleotides align to TRBD2. CDR3 length: 16 amino acids. The V gene's germline CDR1 is SGDLS and CDR2 YYNGEE. Trimming took 4 bases from V and 1 from J; bases not matched to a gene: 8.